The TCR beta chain described here comes from a study of shared clonotypes between healthy human individuals. Germline lookup yields CDR1 SGHTA and CDR2 FQGNSA. CDR3 length equals 13 residues. Trimming removed 5 bases at V and 10 bases at J, with 17 bases between. Caucasian adults living in Nashville, Tennessee, provided all samples. The repertoire was sequenced with immunoSEQ multiplex PCR; TCRdb's copy has only in-frame clones and lacks some. Here the sample spans over 1.4 million clones, more than 95% being singletons. Study-wide results and caveats: The study found lower generation probabilities in non-shared clonotypes than in those shared by all four donors.

A note on this clone: The antigen remains unidentified.

The sample was naive CD4+ T cells sorted from blood. Subset here: CD45RA+ positively selected. V and J are TRBV7-2 and TRBJ1-1; no definite D call. This sequence originates from a young man in good health. The DNA for the CDR3 is TGTGCCAGCAGCCCTCGGGCTAGGTTGACAGCTTTCTTT. The encoded protein is CASSPRARLTAFF. Looking up the rest from reference TRBV7-2 and TRBJ1-1 gives the full variable domain: GAGVSQSPSNKVTEKGKDVELRCDPISGHTALYWYRQSLGQGLEFLIYFQGNSAPDKSGLPSDRFSAERTGGSVSTLTIQRTQQEDSAVYLCASSPRARLTAFFGQGTRLTVV.